What follows describes a single T cell receptor (beta chain). Its cognate antigen is unknown. This specimen belongs to a study of beta chain features in type 1 diabetes. Background on the study: Healthy donors resembled patients in age, gender and cell yields.

The germline V and J ends were trimmed by 2 bases and 3 bases, with 13 bases remaining between them. Germline V lookup: CDR1 SEHNR, CDR2 FQNEAQ (reference sequence). CDR3 size: 15 residues. Study-level points and caveats: When Type 1 diabetes patients were examined, their TCRB CDR3s proved moderately but significantly shorter in all four CD4+ subsets. At VDJ recombination sites, type 1 diabetes patients had fewer insertions and more deleted nucleotides.

Isolated RNA was reverse transcribed in full, so expressed TCRB transcripts were sequenced. Sequencing used immunoSEQ multiplex PCR; TCRdb keeps in-frame clones, though not all of them. The repertoire consists of some 700,000 clones, with roughly an eighth occurring once and the leading ten covering approximately 0.022%. The V call is TRBV7-9, the J call TRBJ1-1; D is perhaps TRBD1 (5 bases). This receptor was obtained from a man aged 18-30 years with type 1 diabetes. The sample consisted of naive CD4+ T cells from blood. The CDR3 spells CASSLFGAQDTEAFF. The CDR3 DNA is TGTGCCAGCAGCTTATTCGGGGCGCAGGACACTGAAGCTTTCTTT.